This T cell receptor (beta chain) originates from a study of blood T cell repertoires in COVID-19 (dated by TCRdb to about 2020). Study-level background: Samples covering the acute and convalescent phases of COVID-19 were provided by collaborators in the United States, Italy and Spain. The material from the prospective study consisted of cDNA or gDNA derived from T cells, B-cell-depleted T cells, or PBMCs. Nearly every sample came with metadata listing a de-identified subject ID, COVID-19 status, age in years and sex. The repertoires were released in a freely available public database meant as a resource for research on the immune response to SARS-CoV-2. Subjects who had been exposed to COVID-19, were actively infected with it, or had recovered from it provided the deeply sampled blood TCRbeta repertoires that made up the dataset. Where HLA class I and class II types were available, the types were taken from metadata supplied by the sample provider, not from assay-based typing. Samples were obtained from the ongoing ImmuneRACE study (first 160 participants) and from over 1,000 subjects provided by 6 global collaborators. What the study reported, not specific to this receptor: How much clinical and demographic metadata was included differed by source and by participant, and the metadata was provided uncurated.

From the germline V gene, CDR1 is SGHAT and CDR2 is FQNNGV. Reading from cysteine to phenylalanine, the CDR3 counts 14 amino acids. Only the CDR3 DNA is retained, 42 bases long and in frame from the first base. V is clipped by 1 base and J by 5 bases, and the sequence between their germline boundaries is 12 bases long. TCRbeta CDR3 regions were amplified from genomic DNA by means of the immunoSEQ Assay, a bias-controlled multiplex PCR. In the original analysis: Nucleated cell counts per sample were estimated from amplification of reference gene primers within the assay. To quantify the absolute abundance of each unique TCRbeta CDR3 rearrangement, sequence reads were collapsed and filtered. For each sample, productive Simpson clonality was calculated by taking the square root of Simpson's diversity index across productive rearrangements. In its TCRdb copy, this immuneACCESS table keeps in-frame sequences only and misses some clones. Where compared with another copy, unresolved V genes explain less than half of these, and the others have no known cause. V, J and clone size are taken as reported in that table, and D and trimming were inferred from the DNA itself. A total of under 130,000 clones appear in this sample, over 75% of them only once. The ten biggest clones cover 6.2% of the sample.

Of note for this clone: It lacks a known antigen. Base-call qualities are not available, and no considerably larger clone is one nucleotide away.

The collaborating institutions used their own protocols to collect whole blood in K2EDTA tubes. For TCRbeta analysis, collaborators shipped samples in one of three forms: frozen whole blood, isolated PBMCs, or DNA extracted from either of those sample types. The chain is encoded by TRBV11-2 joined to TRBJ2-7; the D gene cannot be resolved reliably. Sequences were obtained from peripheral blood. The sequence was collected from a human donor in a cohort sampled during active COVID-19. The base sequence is TGTGCCAGCAGCTTAGTACTCGGCGGTCACGAGCAGTACTTC. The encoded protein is CASSLVLGGHEQYF.